Presented here are 22 T cell receptor beta chains from one specimen sequenced in a study of cytomegalovirus exposure and HLA in healthy donors. The PCR contained 60 Vbeta and 13 Jbeta primers. Assay used: immunoSEQ multiplex PCR; TCRdb lists only in-frame clones, some missing. The table records 110,000 or so clones, around 69% of them present only once. The specimen sequenced was PBMCs. Source of these receptors: a man between 50 and 59 years old in good health and CMV-seropositive.

V is TRBV18 and J is TRBJ1-5, with 8 positions matching TRBD1. Trimming cost V 3 bases and J 2 bases; bases outside gene matches: 9. Germline V lookup: CDR1 KGHSH, CDR2 LQKENI. This CDR3 comprises 17 residues. CDR3 protein: CASSPTGGSRGNQPQHF. The CDR3, as DNA: TGTGCCAGCTCACCTACAGGGGGTAGTCGGGGCAATCAGCCCCAGCATTTT.

The chain couples TRBV5-1 to TRBJ2-2, with a possible D match to TRBD2 (6 bases). The CDR3 covers 15 residues. V lost 5 bases to trimming and J lost 2 bases, with 13 bases between them. The germline gives CDR1 SGHRS, CDR2 YFSETQ. CDR3 sequence: CASSPTGTNTGELFF. The CDR3 nucleotides read TGCGCCAGCAGTCCGACGGGGACTAACACCGGGGAGCTGTTTTTT.

The chain employs TRBV6-6 and TRBJ1-1; D possibly corresponds to TRBD1 (6 bases). Germline V gives CDR1 MNHNY, CDR2 SVGAGI (reference sequence). The CDR3 spans 14 residues. With 6 bases removed from V and 4 bases from J, the gap between germline ends came to 15 bases. The CDR3 protein is CASSRIGGATEAFF. CDR3 nucleotides: TGTGCCAGCAGCAGGATTGGGGGGGCCACTGAAGCTTTCTTT.

This chain joins TRBV5-5 and TRBJ2-3; a weak D match, TRBD2 (7 bases). Per the germline V gene, CDR1 is SGHKS and CDR2 is YYEKEE (reference sequence). V gave up 5 bases and J gave up 7 bases, with 23 bases separating them. CDR3 size: 16 residues. DNA for the CDR3: TGTGCCAGCAGTCCTTCAGGGAGGGGGGGATTATATACGCAGTATTTT. This gives the protein CASSPSGRGGLYTQYF.

As concerns this clone: This CDR3 is also generated by other DNA sequences in the sample. The rearrangement uses TRBV28 and TRBJ2-7; unclear D gene. The germline V gene has CDR1 MDHEN and CDR2 SYDVKM. This CDR3 comprises 11 residues. V gave up 4 bases and J gave up 3 bases, with 4 bases separating them. CDR3 DNA sequence: TGTGCCAGCAGTTCTCTCTACGAGCAGTACTTC. Translated: CASSSLYEQYF.

The V call is TRBV6-5, the J call TRBJ1-1; the D is unclear. V was trimmed by 8 bases and J by 1 base, leaving 8 bases between them. The CDR3 spans 12 residues. Per the germline V gene, CDR1 is MNHEY and CDR2 is SVGAGI. CDR3 region: CASSAGNTEAFF. The CDR3, as DNA: TGTGCCAGCTCGGCAGGGAACACTGAAGCTTTCTTT.

This clone was seen once. The rearrangement joins TRBV11-3 to TRBJ1-4; the D gene is possibly TRBD1 (5 bases). The ends were cut back, 3 bases at V and 5 bases at J, with 13 bases in the middle. CDR3 length equals 15 residues. Germline CDR1 reads SGHNT; CDR2 reads YENEEA. The CDR3 spells CASSLVGALNEKLFF. The CDR3 DNA follows: TGTGCCAGCAGCTTGGTAGGGGCCCTAAATGAAAAACTGTTTTTT.

The chain joins TRBV6-5 to TRBJ1-3; 9 bases line up with TRBD1. The CDR3 has 15 amino acids. Trimming took 5 bases from V and 0 from J; bases not matched to a gene: 2. Germline-derived CDR1 and CDR2 are MNHEY and SVGAGI. CDR3 sequence (DNA): TGTGCCAGCAGTGGGACAGGGAACTCTGGAAACACCATATATTTT. It codes for CASSGTGNSGNTIYF.

The table lists this clone with a few counts. The V and J genes are TRBV7-2 and TRBJ1-1; D is unresolved. From germline, CDR1 is SGHTA and CDR2 FQGNSA. This CDR3 is built from 12 residues. Trimming stripped 3 bases from V and 6 bases from J, with 8 bases between. The CDR3 here is CASSFSRAEAFF. The CDR3, as DNA: TGTGCCAGCAGCTTTTCTAGAGCTGAAGCTTTCTTT.

The rearrangement links TRBV10-1 to TRBJ2-3, with TRBD2 matching 8 bases. There are 17 residues in the CDR3. Germline trimming cut 6 bases from V and 2 bases from J; bases unmatched to any gene: 13. Germline V gene data show CDR1 as WNHNN and CDR2 as SYGVQD (reference sequence). CDR3 residues: CASSTTSGLGTTDTQYF. In nucleotides, the CDR3 is TGCGCCAGCAGCACAACATCGGGACTAGGGACCACAGATACGCAGTATTTT.

A few counts support this clone. The sample has other DNA sequences that encode this CDR3 too. V usage is TRBV7-2 and J usage is TRBJ2-5, with D perhaps matching TRBD1 (6 bases). The V gene lost 0 bases and the J gene lost 5 bases, with 10 bases spanning the gap. The CDR3 sequence is 14 residues long. Per germline, CDR1 SGHTA and CDR2 FQGNSA. CDR3 sequence (DNA): TGTGCCAGCAGCTTAGCGGGTCAGGGGGAGACCCAGTACTTC. Translation: CASSLAGQGETQYF. The full variable domain, with the rest looked up from reference TRBV7-2 and TRBJ2-5, is GAGVSQSPSNKVTEKGKDVELRCDPISGHTALYWYRQSLGQGLEFLIYFQGNSAPDKSGLPSDRFSAERTGGSVSTLTIQRTQQEDSAVYLCASSLAGQGETQYFGPGTRLLVL.

CDR3 sequence reads: CASSEAKSPGLAGHEQFF. The CDR3 DNA is TGTGCCAGCAGTGAAGCGAAATCGCCGGGACTAGCGGGGCACGAGCAGTTCTTC. The chain employs TRBV2 and TRBJ2-1; TRBD2 matches 13 bases. Looked up from germline, CDR1 is SNHLY and CDR2 is FYNNEI. The CDR3 totals 18 residues. V gave up 0 bases and J gave up 10 bases; unmatched junction bases: 12.

This sequence joins TRBV19 and TRBJ1-1; D is uncertain. This CDR3 spans 12 amino acids. Germline lookup yields CDR1 LNHDA and CDR2 SQIVND (reference sequence). The V and J ends lost 1 base and 8 bases respectively, with 8 bases between them. The CDR3 DNA is TGTGCCAGTAGTATAGGAACTATGGAAGCTTTCTTT. Translated, it gives CASSIGTMEAFF.

This clone came up a few times. V gene TRBV28 combines with J gene TRBJ1-5, with D perhaps matching TRBD1 (6 bases). Germline CDR1 reads MDHEN; CDR2 reads SYDVKM. This CDR3 region has 17 residues. V lost 8 bases, J lost 1 base, and 21 bases lay in between. Here the CDR3 reads CASCAGVRLTSNQPQHF. CDR3 DNA sequence: TGTGCCAGCTGCGCAGGGGTAAGACTGACGAGCAATCAGCCCCAGCATTTT. The whole variable domain, filled in from reference TRBV28 and TRBJ1-5, reads DVKVTQSSRYLVKRTGEKVFLECVQDMDHENMFWYRQDPGLGLRLIYFSYDVKMKEKGDIPEGYSVSREKKERFSLILESASTNQTSMYLCASCAGVRLTSNQPQHFGDGTRLSIL.

V usage is TRBV2 and J usage is TRBJ2-7; TRBD1 agrees at 10 bases. Trimming at V came to 10 bases and at J to 1 base, leaving 10 bases not matched to a gene. This CDR3 is 15 amino acids long. Germline CDR1 and CDR2: SNHLY and FYNNEI. This CDR3 is CATYRAGQGSYEQYF. Written as DNA, the CDR3 is TGTGCCACCTATCGCGCGGGACAGGGGTCCTACGAGCAGTACTTC.

J is TRBJ1-1 and V is TRBV5-1; D might be TRBD1 (6 bases). V was clipped by 4 bases and J by 1 base, with 14 bases between them. Per the germline V gene, CDR1 is SGHRS and CDR2 is YFSETQ. CDR3 length: 15 amino acids. The CDR3 region is CASSVQGSTNTEAFF. CDR3 in DNA: TGCGCCAGCAGCGTACAGGGAAGTACGAACACTGAAGCTTTCTTT.

In this sample, this clone turned up once. V is TRBV19 and J is TRBJ2-7, with D maybe TRBD1 (5 bases). Trimming cost V 4 bases and J 0 bases, with 16 bases left between them. This CDR3 is built from 16 residues. Germline CDR1 reads LNHDA; CDR2 reads SQIVND (reference sequence). Here the CDR3 reads CASSRLGAASSYEQYF. Written as DNA, the CDR3 is TGTGCCAGTAGTAGGTTAGGGGCCGCGAGCTCCTACGAGCAGTACTTC. Full variable domain (missing parts from reference TRBV19 and TRBJ2-7): DGGITQSPKYLFRKEGQNVTLSCEQNLNHDAMYWYRQDPGQGLRLIYYSQIVNDFQKGDIAEGYSVSREKKESFPLTVTSAQKNPTAFYLCASSRLGAASSYEQYFGPGTRLTVT.

DNA for the CDR3: TGCGCCAGCAGCTTGGAATCCGGGACAGGGAACACCGGGGAGCTGTTTTTT. Translation: CASSLESGTGNTGELFF. The chain carries TRBV5-1 and TRBJ2-2; 8 positions match TRBD1. V lost 0 bases and J lost 1; bases outside the gene matches: 5. The CDR3 has 17 residues. Germline CDR1 and CDR2: SGHRS and YFSETQ.

This clone was seen more than once but under ten times. This chain joins TRBV7-9 and TRBJ1-4; tentatively, D is TRBD1 (5 bases). The CDR3 has 14 residues. V lost 6 bases to trimming and J lost 1 base, with 9 bases between them. Germline V gene sequence: CDR1 SEHNR, CDR2 FQNEAQ (reference sequence). CDR3 bases: TGTGCCAGCAGTTTCAGGGAAACTAATGAAAAACTGTTTTTT. Its protein product is CASSFRETNEKLFF. The variable domain in full, completed from reference TRBV7-9 and TRBJ1-4, reads DTGVSQNPRHKITKRGQNVTFRCDPISEHNRLYWYRQTLGQGPEFLTYFQNEAQLEKSRLLSDRFSAERPKGSFSTLEIQRTEQGDSAMYLCASSFRETNEKLFFGSGTQLSVL.

The chain employs TRBV7-6 and TRBJ1-1; TRBD1 matches at 7 bases. Germline CDR1 and CDR2: SGHVS and FNYEAQ. V gave up 1 base and J gave up 7 bases; unmatched junction bases: 6. The CDR3 spans 14 residues. The CDR3 nucleotides are TGTGCCAGCAGCTTAGGGACAGGAAACCGTGAAGCTTTCTTT. Protein product: CASSLGTGNREAFF.

This chain joins TRBV28 and TRBJ2-5, with 13 bases aligning to TRBD2. This CDR3 has 17 residues. Germline V lookup: CDR1 MDHEN, CDR2 SYDVKM. Trimming at V came to 4 bases and at J to 5 bases, leaving 10 bases not matched to a gene. DNA for the CDR3: TGTGCCAGCAGTTCTCTCGACACTAGCGGGAGGGGGGAGACCCAGTACTTC. It yields the protein CASSSLDTSGRGETQYF.

The chain carries TRBV6-1 and TRBJ1-4; D is unresolved. The germline V and J ends were trimmed by 8 bases and 7 bases, with 14 bases remaining between them. CDR1 and CDR2 from the germline V gene are MNHNS and SASEGT. This CDR3 region has 13 residues. In DNA form, the CDR3 reads TGTGCCAGCGCCCGGTCGGGGTTTGAAAAACTGTTTTTT. This gives the protein CASARSGFEKLFF.